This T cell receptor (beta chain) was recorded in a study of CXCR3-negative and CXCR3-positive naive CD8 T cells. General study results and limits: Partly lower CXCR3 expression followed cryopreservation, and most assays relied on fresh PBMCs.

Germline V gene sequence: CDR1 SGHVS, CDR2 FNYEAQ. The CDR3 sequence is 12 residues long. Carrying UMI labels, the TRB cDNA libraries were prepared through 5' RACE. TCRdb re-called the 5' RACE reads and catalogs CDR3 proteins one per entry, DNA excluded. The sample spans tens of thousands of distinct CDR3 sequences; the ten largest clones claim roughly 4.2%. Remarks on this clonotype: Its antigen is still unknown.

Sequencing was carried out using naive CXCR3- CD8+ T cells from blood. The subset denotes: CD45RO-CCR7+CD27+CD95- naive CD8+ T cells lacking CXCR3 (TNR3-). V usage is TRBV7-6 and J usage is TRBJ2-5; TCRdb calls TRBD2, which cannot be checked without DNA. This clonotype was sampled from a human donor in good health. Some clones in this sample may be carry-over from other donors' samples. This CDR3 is CASSPEGNLQYF.